A single sample gave rise to the 15 T cell receptor beta chains below, sequenced in a study of control samples from healthy donors and cancer patients. The method was immunoSEQ multiplex PCR; TCRdb's version includes in-frame clones alone and lacks a portion of them. The sample comprises approximately 170,000 clones, roughly nine tenths of which are singletons, and over 1.1% rests with the top ten. Sequencing was done on a sample of blood. The receptors were gathered from a man aged 25-45 years in good health.

J is TRBJ2-1 and V is TRBV20-1, with no clear D. The germline CDR1 and CDR2 sequences are DFQATT and SNEGSKA (reference sequence). Trimming cost V 6 bases and J 6 bases, with 9 bases left between them. This CDR3 has 11 amino acids. CDR3 in amino acids: CSAPSSNEQFF. CDR3 coding DNA: TGCAGTGCCCCCTCTAGCAATGAGCAGTTCTTC.

The V call is TRBV4-2, the J call TRBJ2-5; 10 bases line up with TRBD2. Germline V lookup: CDR1 LGHNA, CDR2 YNFKEQ. After removal of 0 bases from V and 5 bases from J, the junction contained 15 bases not matched to a gene. This CDR3 has 19 amino acids. The CDR3 region is CASSQEGGLAGASGETQYF. CDR3 DNA: TGTGCCAGCAGCCAAGAAGGTGGGCTAGCGGGGGCCTCGGGGGAGACCCAGTACTTC.

The chain uses TRBV19 and TRBJ2-7; TRBD2 agrees at 7 bases. The junction had 9 bases not matched to a gene; V was cut back by 7 bases and J by 3 bases. CDR1 is LNHDA and CDR2 is SQIVND in the germline V gene (reference sequence). This CDR3 is 14 amino acids long. The CDR3: CASTPSGTNYEQYF. As DNA, the CDR3 is TGTGCCAGTACCCCCAGCGGGACCAACTACGAGCAGTACTTC.

This clone was found once. J is TRBJ2-7 and V is TRBV19, with 7 bases aligning to TRBD1. The junction had 4 bases not matched to a gene; V was cut back by 5 bases and J by 3 bases. The CDR3 totals 13 residues. Germline V gene data show CDR1 as LNHDA and CDR2 as SQIVND (reference sequence). The CDR3 region is CASSSGQFYEQYF. CDR3 sequence (DNA): TGTGCCAGTAGTTCGGGACAGTTCTACGAGCAGTACTTC.

The chain employs TRBV6-1 and TRBJ1-3; D ambiguous. Germline CDR1 MNHNS, CDR2 SASEGT. This CDR3 contains 19 residues. With 4 bases removed from V and 3 bases from J, the gap between germline ends came to 25 bases. The CDR3 is CASSGTNETALIGGNTIYF. The CDR3 bases are TGTGCCAGCAGTGGGACGAATGAAACGGCCCTCATCGGTGGAAACACCATATATTTT.

The chain combines TRBV28 with TRBJ2-7, with TRBD2 identical over 14 bases. The CDR3 is 16 amino acids. Trimming took 5 bases from V and 3 from J; bases not matched to a gene: 6. Germline CDR1 reads MDHEN; CDR2 reads SYDVKM. CDR3 sequence: CASSRTSGRFLYEQYF. In DNA, the CDR3 is TGTGCCAGCAGTCGGACTAGCGGGAGGTTTCTCTACGAGCAGTACTTC.

CDR3 sequence: CASSLGHSASGKGDYEQYF. The CDR3 DNA follows: TGTGCCAGCAGCTTAGGACATTCGGCTAGCGGCAAAGGGGACTACGAGCAGTACTTC. The rearrangement links TRBV7-9 to TRBJ2-7; TRBD2 aligns across 7 bases. The J segment lost 3 bases and the V segment lost 1 base, leaving 18 bases of the junction unmatched. Germline V gives CDR1 SEHNR, CDR2 FQNEAQ (reference sequence). This CDR3 comprises 19 residues.

The CDR3 DNA is TGTGCCTGGGAAACAGATAGCAATCAGCCCCAGCATTTT. Protein sequence: CAWETDSNQPQHF. The chain carries TRBV30 and TRBJ1-5, with unresolved D. The CDR3 contains 13 residues. V lost 5 bases and J lost 0, with 8 bases in between. CDR1 is GTSNPN and CDR2 is SVGIG in the germline V gene (reference sequence).

The chain combines TRBV5-1 with TRBJ1-1, with D unresolved. V dropped 0 bases and J dropped 0 bases, with 12 bases sitting between them. Looked up from germline, CDR1 is SGHRS and CDR2 is YFSETQ. The length of the CDR3 is 16 residues. The CDR3 region has the DNA TGCGCCAGCAGCTTGGATAGGGTTAGGATGAACACTGAAGCTTTCTTT. Amino acid sequence: CASSLDRVRMNTEAFF.

This chain connects TRBV7-9 to TRBJ2-7; D gene unclear. CDR3 size: 13 residues. V was clipped by 2 bases and J by 5 bases, with 10 bases between them. Germline V gives CDR1 SEHNR, CDR2 FQNEAQ (reference sequence). CDR3 in amino acids: CASSLYGTDEQYF. The CDR3 DNA follows: TGTGCCAGCAGCTTATACGGTACTGACGAGCAGTACTTC.

The rearrangement joins TRBV4-1 to TRBJ2-3; a possible D gene is TRBD2 (5 bases). There are 14 residues in the CDR3. CDR1 and CDR2 from the germline V gene are MGHRA and YSYEKL. With 4 bases removed from V and 2 bases from J, the gap between germline ends came to 10 bases. This CDR3 reads CASSRGLLTDTQYF. The CDR3 coding sequence is TGCGCCAGCAGCCGAGGACTCCTCACAGATACGCAGTATTTT.

For this clone: Other DNA sequences from this sample encode an identical CDR3 as well. This chain uses TRBV7-2 with TRBJ1-1, with no clear D. The ends were cut back, 1 base at V and 1 base at J, with 4 bases in the middle. The CDR3 sequence is 13 residues long. The germline gives CDR1 SGHTA, CDR2 FQGNSA. The CDR3 nucleotides read TGTGCCAGCAGCTTAGGCAAGAACACTGAAGCTTTCTTT. Residues: CASSLGKNTEAFF.

This clone was seen just once. The chain links TRBV10-3 to TRBJ1-1; TRBD1 aligns across 9 bases. The CDR3 is 15 amino acids. V shed 10 bases and J 1 base; nucleotides not matched to a gene: 10. Per the germline V gene, CDR1 is ENHRY and CDR2 is SYGVKD. DNA for the CDR3: TGTGCCACCCTAAGAGGACAGGGGAAGAACACTGAAGCTTTCTTT. It specifies CATLRGQGKNTEAFF.

This clone showed up just once. The rearrangement links TRBV2 to TRBJ2-2; D uncertain. V lost 1 base, J lost 3 bases, and 6 bases lay in between. The CDR3 is 14 residues long. CDR1 is SNHLY, CDR2 FYNNEI, per germline. CDR3 sequence: CASSEVWDTGELFF. CDR3 DNA: TGTGCCAGCAGTGAAGTATGGGACACCGGGGAGCTGTTTTTT.

V usage is TRBV18 and J usage is TRBJ1-4, with a possible D match to TRBD1 (5 bases). The CDR3 totals 18 residues. V was pared by 3 bases and J by 3 bases, with 20 bases between. CDR1 KGHSH and CDR2 LQKENI come from the germline V gene. The CDR3 nucleotides are TGTGCCAGCTCACCGCGGGACCAGGAGGAGGGCTCTAATGAAAAACTGTTTTTT. This encodes CASSPRDQEEGSNEKLFF.